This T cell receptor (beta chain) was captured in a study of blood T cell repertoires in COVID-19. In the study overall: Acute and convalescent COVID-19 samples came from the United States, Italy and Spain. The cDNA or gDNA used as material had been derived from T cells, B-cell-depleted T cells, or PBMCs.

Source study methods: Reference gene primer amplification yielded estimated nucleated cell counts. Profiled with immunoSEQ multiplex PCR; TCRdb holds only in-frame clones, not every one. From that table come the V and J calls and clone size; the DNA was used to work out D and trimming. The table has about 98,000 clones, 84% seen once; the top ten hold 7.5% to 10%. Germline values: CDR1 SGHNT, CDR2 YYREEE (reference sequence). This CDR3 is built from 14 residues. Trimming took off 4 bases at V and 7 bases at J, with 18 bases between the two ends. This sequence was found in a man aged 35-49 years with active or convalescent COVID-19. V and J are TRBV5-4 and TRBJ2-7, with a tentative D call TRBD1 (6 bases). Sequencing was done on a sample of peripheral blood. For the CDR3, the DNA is TGTGCCAGCAGCCTCCGGGACACCCTTTATGAGCAGTACTTC. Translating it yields CASSLRDTLYEQYF.